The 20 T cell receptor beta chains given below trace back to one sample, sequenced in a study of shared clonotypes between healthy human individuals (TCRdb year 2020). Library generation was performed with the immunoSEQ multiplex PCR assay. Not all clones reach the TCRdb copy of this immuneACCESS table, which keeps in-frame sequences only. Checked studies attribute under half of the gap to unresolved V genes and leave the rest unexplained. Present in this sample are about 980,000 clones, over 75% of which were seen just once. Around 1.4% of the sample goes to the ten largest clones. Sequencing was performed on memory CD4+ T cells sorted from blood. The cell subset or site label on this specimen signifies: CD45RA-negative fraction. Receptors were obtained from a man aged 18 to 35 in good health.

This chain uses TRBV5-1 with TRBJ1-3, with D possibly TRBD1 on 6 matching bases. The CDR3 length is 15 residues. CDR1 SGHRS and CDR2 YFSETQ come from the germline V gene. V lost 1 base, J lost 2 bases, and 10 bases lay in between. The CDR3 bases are TGCGCCAGCAGCTTGACGGCAGGGGCTGGAAACACCATATATTTT. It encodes CASSLTAGAGNTIYF.

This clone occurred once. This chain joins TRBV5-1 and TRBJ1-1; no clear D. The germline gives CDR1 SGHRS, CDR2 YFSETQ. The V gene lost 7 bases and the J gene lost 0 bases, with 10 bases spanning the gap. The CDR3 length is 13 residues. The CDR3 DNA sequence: TGCGCCAGCGGGCGGGCACTGAACACTGAAGCTTTCTTT. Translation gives CASGRALNTEAFF.

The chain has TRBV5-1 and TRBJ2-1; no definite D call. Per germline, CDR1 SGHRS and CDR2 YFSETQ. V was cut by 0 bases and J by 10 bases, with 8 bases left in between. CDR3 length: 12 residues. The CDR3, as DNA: TGCGCCAGCAGCTTGGGCCCGCGAGAGCAGTTCTTC. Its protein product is CASSLGPREQFF.

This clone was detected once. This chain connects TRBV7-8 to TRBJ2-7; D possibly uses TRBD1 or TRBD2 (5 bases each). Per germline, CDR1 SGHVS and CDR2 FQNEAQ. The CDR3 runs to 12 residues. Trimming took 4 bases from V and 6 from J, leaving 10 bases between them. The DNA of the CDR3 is TGTGCCAGCAGCTCGGAGAGGGGCGAGCAGTACTTC. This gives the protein CASSSERGEQYF.

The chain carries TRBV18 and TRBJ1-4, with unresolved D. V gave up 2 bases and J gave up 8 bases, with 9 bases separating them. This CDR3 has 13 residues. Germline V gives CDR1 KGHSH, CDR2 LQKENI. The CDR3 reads CASSPATAEKLFF. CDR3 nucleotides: TGTGCCAGCTCACCAGCGACGGCGGAAAAACTGTTTTTT.

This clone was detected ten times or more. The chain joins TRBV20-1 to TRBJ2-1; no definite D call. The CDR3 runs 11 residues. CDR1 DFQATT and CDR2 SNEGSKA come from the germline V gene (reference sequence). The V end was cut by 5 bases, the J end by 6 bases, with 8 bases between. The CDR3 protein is CSAPRTNEQFF. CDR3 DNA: TGCAGTGCTCCCAGGACCAATGAGCAGTTCTTC.

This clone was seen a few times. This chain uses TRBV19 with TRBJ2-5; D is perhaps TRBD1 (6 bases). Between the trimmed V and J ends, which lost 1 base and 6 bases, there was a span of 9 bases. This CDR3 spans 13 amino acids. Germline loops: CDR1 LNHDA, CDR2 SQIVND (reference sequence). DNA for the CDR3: TGTGCCAGTAGTATAGGAGGGGGAAAGACCCAGTACTTC. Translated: CASSIGGGKTQYF.

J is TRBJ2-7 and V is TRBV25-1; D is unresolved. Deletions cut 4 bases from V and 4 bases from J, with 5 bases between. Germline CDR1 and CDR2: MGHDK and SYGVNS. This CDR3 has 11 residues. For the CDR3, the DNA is TGTGCCAGCAGTGCTCAATACGAGCAGTACTTC. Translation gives CASSAQYEQYF.

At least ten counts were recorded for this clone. The CDR3 DNA follows: TGTGCCTGGGCATCGGGACCGGTCAATTCACCCCTCCACTTT. Translated, it gives CAWASGPVNSPLHF. The chain uses TRBV30 and TRBJ1-6, with a possible D match to TRBD1 (5 bases). CDR3 size: 14 residues. Germline CDR1 reads GTSNPN; CDR2 reads SVGIG (reference sequence). The ends were cut back, 5 bases at V and 7 bases at J, with 15 bases in the middle.

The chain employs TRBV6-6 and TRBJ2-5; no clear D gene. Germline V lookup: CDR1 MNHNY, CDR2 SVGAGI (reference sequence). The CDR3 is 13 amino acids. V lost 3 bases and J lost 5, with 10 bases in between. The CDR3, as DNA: TGTGCCAGCAGTTATTTAGGGAAGGAGACCCAGTACTTC. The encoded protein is CASSYLGKETQYF.

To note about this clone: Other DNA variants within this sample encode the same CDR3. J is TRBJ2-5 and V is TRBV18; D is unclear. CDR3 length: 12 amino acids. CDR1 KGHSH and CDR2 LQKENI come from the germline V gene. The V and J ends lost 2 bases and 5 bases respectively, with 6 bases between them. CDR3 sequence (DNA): TGTGCCAGCTCACCAGCTGGGGAGACCCAGTACTTC. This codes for CASSPAGETQYF. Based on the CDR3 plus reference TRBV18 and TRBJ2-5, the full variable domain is NAGVMQNPRHLVRRRGQEARLRCSPMKGHSHVYWYRQLPEEGLKFMVYLQKENIIDESGMPKERFSAEFPKEGPSILRIQQVVRGDSAAYFCASSPAGETQYFGPGTRLLVL.

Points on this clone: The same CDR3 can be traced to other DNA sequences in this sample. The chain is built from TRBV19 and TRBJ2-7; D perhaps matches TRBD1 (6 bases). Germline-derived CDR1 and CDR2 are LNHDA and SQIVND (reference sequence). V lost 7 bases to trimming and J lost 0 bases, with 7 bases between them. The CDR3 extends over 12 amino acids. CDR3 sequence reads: CASKDSSYEQYF. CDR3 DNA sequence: TGTGCCAGTAAGGACAGCTCCTACGAGCAGTACTTC.

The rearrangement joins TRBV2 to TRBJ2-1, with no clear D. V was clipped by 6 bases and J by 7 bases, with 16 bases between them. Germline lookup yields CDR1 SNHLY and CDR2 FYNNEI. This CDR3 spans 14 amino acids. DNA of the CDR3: TGTGCCAGCAGCGCTGAAAAAAGGGTTAATGAGCAGTTCTTC. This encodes CASSAEKRVNEQFF.

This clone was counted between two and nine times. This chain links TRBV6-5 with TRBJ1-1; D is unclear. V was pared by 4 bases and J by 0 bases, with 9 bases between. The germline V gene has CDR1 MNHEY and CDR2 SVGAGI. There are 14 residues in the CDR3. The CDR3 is CASSFNTLNTEAFF. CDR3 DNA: TGTGCCAGCAGTTTCAATACACTGAACACTGAAGCTTTCTTT.

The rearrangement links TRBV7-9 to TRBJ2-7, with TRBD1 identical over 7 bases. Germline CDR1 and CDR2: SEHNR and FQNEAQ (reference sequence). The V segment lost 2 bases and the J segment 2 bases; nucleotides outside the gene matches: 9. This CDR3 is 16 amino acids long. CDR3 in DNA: TGTGCCAGCAGCTTACACCGGGACAGCCCTGCCTACGAGCAGTACTTC. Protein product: CASSLHRDSPAYEQYF.

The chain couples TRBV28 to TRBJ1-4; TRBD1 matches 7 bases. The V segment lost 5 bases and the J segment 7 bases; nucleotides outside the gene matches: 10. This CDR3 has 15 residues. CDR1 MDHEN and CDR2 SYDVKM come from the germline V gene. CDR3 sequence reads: CASSHRQGGSEKLFF. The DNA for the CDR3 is TGTGCCAGCAGTCATCGACAGGGCGGGAGTGAAAAACTGTTTTTT. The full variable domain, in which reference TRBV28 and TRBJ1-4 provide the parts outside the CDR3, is DVKVTQSSRYLVKRTGEKVFLECVQDMDHENMFWYRQDPGLGLRLIYFSYDVKMKEKGDIPEGYSVSREKKERFSLILESASTNQTSMYLCASSHRQGGSEKLFFGSGTQLSVL.

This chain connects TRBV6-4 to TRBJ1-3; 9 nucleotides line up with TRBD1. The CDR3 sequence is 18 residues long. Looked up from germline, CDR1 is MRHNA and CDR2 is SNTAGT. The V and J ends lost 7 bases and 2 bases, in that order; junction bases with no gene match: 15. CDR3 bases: TGTGCCAGCACCCGTAGGACAGGGGAGATTGTGGCTGGAAACACCATATATTTT. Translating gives CASTRRTGEIVAGNTIYF.

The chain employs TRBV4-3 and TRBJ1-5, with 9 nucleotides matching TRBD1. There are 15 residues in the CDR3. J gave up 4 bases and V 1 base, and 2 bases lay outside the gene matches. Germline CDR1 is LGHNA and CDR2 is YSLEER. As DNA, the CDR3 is TGCGCCAGCAGCCAAGGGACAGGGGCGAATCAGCCCCAGCATTTT. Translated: CASSQGTGANQPQHF.

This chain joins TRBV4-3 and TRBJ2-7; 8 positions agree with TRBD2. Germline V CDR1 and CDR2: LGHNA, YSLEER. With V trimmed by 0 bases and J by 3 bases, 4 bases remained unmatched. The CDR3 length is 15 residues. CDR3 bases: TGCGCCAGCAGCCAAGAAACTAGCGGTAGCTACGAGCAGTACTTC. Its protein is CASSQETSGSYEQYF.

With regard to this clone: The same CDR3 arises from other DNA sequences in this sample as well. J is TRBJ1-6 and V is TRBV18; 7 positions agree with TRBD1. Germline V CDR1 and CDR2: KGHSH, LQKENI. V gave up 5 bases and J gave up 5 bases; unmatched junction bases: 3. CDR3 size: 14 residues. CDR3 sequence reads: CASSRDRDNSPLHF. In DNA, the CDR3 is TGTGCCAGCTCAAGGGACAGAGATAATTCACCCCTCCACTTT.